The entry that follows covers one TCR beta chain sequence. The sample is drawn from a study of blood T cell repertoires in COVID-19. Unmatched junction bases numbered 7, after V lost 0 bases and J lost 3 bases. Germline CDR1 and CDR2: LGHNT and FRNRAP. The CDR3 consists of 17 residues. Clones were read by immunoSEQ multiplex PCR, and TCRdb kept only the in-frame ones, dropping some. This sample has around 120,000 clones, with about 83% found just once. The chain joins TRBV12-5 to TRBJ2-2, with 7 bases fitting TRBD1. The sample consisted of peripheral blood. The receptor was derived from a middle-aged man with active or convalescent COVID-19. CDR3 nucleotide sequence: TGTGCTAGTGGTTTGGTAATTGGAACAGGGGACACCGGGGAGCTGTTTTTT. Protein: CASGLVIGTGDTGELFF.